Listed below are T cell receptor beta chains from one sample, sequenced in a study of early T cells in non-severe SARS-CoV-2 infection. Using its own MiXCR run on the 5' RACE reads, TCRdb lists one record per CDR3 protein. The repertoire includes tens of thousands of distinct CDR3 sequences, less than 7.5% of them detected once, and approximately 15% sits in the top ten. Source: whole blood, taken at baseline. The receptors shown here come from an adult who was a healthcare worker with PCR-confirmed SARS-CoV-2 infection or an uninfected control (not recorded which). Both conserved end residues are part of each CDR3. The D gene is left open where the match is weak. Expanded clones are given a class, and other clones once, few, many or no size at all.

v_call: TRBV12-3/TRBV12-4; d_call: NA; clone_size: NA; j_call: TRBJ2-3; cdr3_aa: CASSDYTDTQYF; cdr3_nt: TGTGCCAGCAGTGATTACACAGATACGCAGTATTTT
v_call: TRBV10-3; d_call: TRBD1; clone_size: NA; j_call: TRBJ1-1; cdr3_aa: CAIKEPGQGARTEAFF; cdr3_nt: TGTGCCATCAAGGAGCCGGGACAGGGGGCAAGGACTGAAGCTTTCTTT
v_call: TRBV19; d_call: TRBD1; clone_size: NA; j_call: TRBJ2-2; cdr3_aa: CASSNRDSSFTGELFF; cdr3_nt: TGTGCCAGTAGCAACCGGGACAGCTCTTTCACCGGGGAGCTGTTTTTT
v_call: TRBV12-3/TRBV12-4; d_call: TRBD1; clone_size: NA; j_call: TRBJ2-2; cdr3_aa: CASSYAPGGNTGELFF; cdr3_nt: TGTGCCAGCAGTTACGCACCAGGGGGGAACACCGGGGAGCTGTTTTTT
v_call: TRBV11-2; d_call: TRBD1; clone_size: few; j_call: TRBJ2-2; cdr3_aa: CASSLGTGRNGELFF; cdr3_nt: TGTGCCAGCAGCCTTGGGACAGGGAGGAACGGGGAGCTGTTTTTT
v_call: TRBV7-9; d_call: TRBD1; clone_size: NA; j_call: TRBJ2-1; cdr3_aa: CASSRGQYNEQFF; cdr3_nt: TGTGCCAGCAGCCGGGGACAGTACAATGAGCAGTTCTTC
v_call: TRBV4-3; d_call: NA; clone_size: few; j_call: TRBJ2-5; cdr3_aa: CASSQGGAETQYF; cdr3_nt: TGCGCCAGCAGCCAAGGGGGGGCCGAGACCCAGTACTTC
v_call: TRBV25-1; d_call: TRBD2; clone_size: NA; j_call: TRBJ2-1; cdr3_aa: CASSPLAGEYNEQFF; cdr3_nt: TGTGCCAGCAGCCCTCTAGCGGGGGAATACAATGAGCAGTTCTTC
v_call: TRBV11-2; d_call: NA; clone_size: few; j_call: TRBJ2-5; cdr3_aa: CASSYEGQETQYF; cdr3_nt: TGTGCCAGCAGCTACGAGGGACAAGAGACCCAGTACTTC
v_call: TRBV12-3/TRBV12-4; d_call: TRBD2; clone_size: many; j_call: TRBJ2-1; cdr3_aa: CASSLSGGAAEQFF; cdr3_nt: TGTGCCAGCAGTTTGAGCGGGGGGGCAGCTGAGCAGTTCTTC
v_call: TRBV2; d_call: NA; clone_size: NA; j_call: TRBJ2-2; cdr3_aa: CASTGTFSGSGGTGELFF; cdr3_nt: TGTGCCAGCACGGGCACCTTCTCAGGGAGTGGAGGGACCGGGGAGCTGTTTTTT
v_call: TRBV29-1; d_call: TRBD2; clone_size: few; j_call: TRBJ2-1; cdr3_aa: CSVEGLAGGPYNEQFF; cdr3_nt: TGCAGCGTTGAAGGACTAGCGGGGGGACCTTACAATGAGCAGTTCTTC
v_call: TRBV30; d_call: TRBD1; clone_size: few; j_call: TRBJ2-7; cdr3_aa: CALTGPHYEQYF; cdr3_nt: TGTGCCTTGACAGGGCCCCACTACGAGCAGTACTTC
v_call: TRBV24-1; d_call: TRBD2; clone_size: NA; j_call: TRBJ2-1; cdr3_aa: CATSDLTASGGYGDEQFF; cdr3_nt: TGTGCCACCAGTGATTTGACGGCTAGCGGGGGATATGGGGATGAGCAGTTCTTC
v_call: TRBV29-1; d_call: NA; clone_size: many; j_call: TRBJ2-3; cdr3_aa: CSSTSDFNTQYF; cdr3_nt: TGCAGCTCCACCTCGGATTTCAATACGCAGTATTTT
v_call: TRBV3-1; d_call: NA; clone_size: NA; j_call: TRBJ2-7; cdr3_aa: CASSQEGNEQYF; cdr3_nt: TGTGCCAGCAGCCAAGAAGGGAACGAGCAGTACTTC
v_call: TRBV5-1; d_call: NA; clone_size: NA; j_call: TRBJ2-5; cdr3_aa: CASSLAYIGEETQYF; cdr3_nt: TGCGCCAGCAGCTTGGCTTATATAGGGGAAGAGACCCAGTACTTC
v_call: TRBV5-4; d_call: NA; clone_size: NA; j_call: TRBJ1-2; cdr3_aa: CATSQGVAGGGYTF; cdr3_nt: TGTGCCACCTCTCAGGGAGTGGCGGGTGGAGGCTACACCTTC
v_call: TRBV6-6; d_call: NA; clone_size: many; j_call: TRBJ1-5; cdr3_aa: CASTLGSNQPQHF; cdr3_nt: TGTGCCAGCACTTTGGGTAGCAATCAGCCCCAGCATTTT
v_call: TRBV9; d_call: NA; clone_size: NA; j_call: TRBJ1-1; cdr3_aa: CASSVGEAMNTEAFF; cdr3_nt: TGTGCCAGCAGCGTAGGTGAGGCTATGAACACTGAAGCTTTCTTT
v_call: TRBV20-1; d_call: NA; clone_size: few; j_call: TRBJ2-6; cdr3_aa: CSARGPPGANVLTF; cdr3_nt: TGCAGTGCTAGGGGCCCCCCTGGGGCCAACGTCCTGACTTTC
v_call: TRBV7-3; d_call: TRBD2; clone_size: many; j_call: TRBJ2-4; cdr3_aa: CASSPSGGSNRNIQYF; cdr3_nt: TGTGCCAGCAGCCCCAGCGGGGGGAGCAATCGGAACATTCAGTACTTC
v_call: TRBV28; d_call: NA; clone_size: few; j_call: TRBJ2-7; cdr3_aa: CASSLLYEQYF; cdr3_nt: TGTGCCAGCAGTCTTCTTTACGAGCAGTACTTC
v_call: TRBV11-2; d_call: TRBD2; clone_size: many; j_call: TRBJ2-1; cdr3_aa: CASSWGLAGVNEQFF; cdr3_nt: TGTGCCAGCAGCTGGGGACTAGCGGGAGTCAATGAGCAGTTCTTC
v_call: TRBV29-1; d_call: NA; clone_size: many; j_call: TRBJ1-2; cdr3_aa: CSVTVNSYGYTF; cdr3_nt: TGCAGCGTGACAGTCAACTCGTATGGCTACACCTTC
v_call: TRBV18; d_call: TRBD1; clone_size: few; j_call: TRBJ1-1; cdr3_aa: CASSRTGGANTEAFF; cdr3_nt: TGTGCCAGCTCACGTACAGGGGGCGCGAACACTGAAGCTTTCTTT
v_call: TRBV6-5; d_call: TRBD1; clone_size: many; j_call: TRBJ1-2; cdr3_aa: CASSYRTGTAYYGYTF; cdr3_nt: TGTGCCAGCAGTTACAGGACCGGGACAGCTTACTATGGCTACACCTTC
v_call: TRBV18; d_call: TRBD1; clone_size: few; j_call: TRBJ2-2; cdr3_aa: CASSLDRGIGGELFF; cdr3_nt: TGTGCCAGCTCACTGGACAGGGGCATCGGCGGGGAGCTGTTTTTT
v_call: TRBV7-9; d_call: NA; clone_size: many; j_call: TRBJ2-3; cdr3_aa: CASSLIGADTQYF; cdr3_nt: TGTGCCAGCAGCTTGATAGGAGCAGATACGCAGTATTTT
v_call: TRBV11-2; d_call: TRBD1; clone_size: few; j_call: TRBJ2-3; cdr3_aa: CASQGQDFTDTQYF; cdr3_nt: TGTGCCAGCCAGGGACAGGACTTCACAGATACGCAGTATTTT
v_call: TRBV7-9; d_call: NA; clone_size: NA; j_call: TRBJ2-1; cdr3_aa: CASSRGNNEQFF; cdr3_nt: TGTGCCAGCTCCCGGGGAAACAATGAGCAGTTCTTC
v_call: TRBV27; d_call: NA; clone_size: many; j_call: TRBJ1-1; cdr3_aa: CASYIGTEAFF; cdr3_nt: TGTGCCAGCTACATTGGAACTGAAGCTTTCTTT
v_call: TRBV20-1; d_call: TRBD1; clone_size: many; j_call: TRBJ1-1; cdr3_aa: CSARALSMTGPAFF; cdr3_nt: TGCAGTGCTAGAGCTCTTAGTATGACAGGGCCAGCTTTCTTT
v_call: TRBV5-1; d_call: TRBD1; clone_size: many; j_call: TRBJ2-1; cdr3_aa: CASKDRAYNEQFF; cdr3_nt: TGCGCCAGCAAGGACAGGGCCTACAATGAGCAGTTCTTC
v_call: TRBV19; d_call: TRBD2; clone_size: NA; j_call: TRBJ2-3; cdr3_aa: CASMSGAGWPDTQYF; cdr3_nt: TGTGCCAGTATGAGCGGGGCGGGGTGGCCAGATACGCAGTATTTT
v_call: TRBV19; d_call: NA; clone_size: many; j_call: TRBJ1-3; cdr3_aa: CASSQGGNTIYF; cdr3_nt: TGTGCCAGTAGCCAAGGAGGAAACACCATATATTTT
v_call: TRBV20-1; d_call: NA; clone_size: NA; j_call: TRBJ2-7; cdr3_aa: CSAREVGGSYEQYF; cdr3_nt: TGCAGTGCTAGAGAGGTGGGGGGATCCTACGAGCAGTACTTC
v_call: TRBV9; d_call: NA; clone_size: few; j_call: TRBJ2-1; cdr3_aa: CASSVLRDHEQFF; cdr3_nt: TGTGCCAGCAGCGTCCTCAGGGACCATGAGCAGTTCTTC
v_call: TRBV7-9; d_call: TRBD1; clone_size: many; j_call: TRBJ2-7; cdr3_aa: CASSPTRDRRMYEQYF; cdr3_nt: TGTGCCAGCAGCCCCACCCGGGACAGGAGAATGTACGAGCAGTACTTC
v_call: TRBV20-1; d_call: NA; clone_size: NA; j_call: TRBJ2-2; cdr3_aa: CSARDTARELFF; cdr3_nt: TGCAGTGCTAGAGATACCGCCCGGGAGCTGTTTTTT
v_call: TRBV29-1; d_call: NA; clone_size: many; j_call: TRBJ1-3; cdr3_aa: CSGLLSGNTIYF; cdr3_nt: TGCAGCGGATTGCTCTCTGGAAACACCATATATTTT
v_call: TRBV5-1; d_call: TRBD2; clone_size: many; j_call: TRBJ2-3; cdr3_aa: CASSLGSPGLAGLLADTQYF; cdr3_nt: TGCGCCAGCAGCTTGGGTTCCCCGGGACTAGCGGGCTTGCTGGCAGATACGCAGTATTTT